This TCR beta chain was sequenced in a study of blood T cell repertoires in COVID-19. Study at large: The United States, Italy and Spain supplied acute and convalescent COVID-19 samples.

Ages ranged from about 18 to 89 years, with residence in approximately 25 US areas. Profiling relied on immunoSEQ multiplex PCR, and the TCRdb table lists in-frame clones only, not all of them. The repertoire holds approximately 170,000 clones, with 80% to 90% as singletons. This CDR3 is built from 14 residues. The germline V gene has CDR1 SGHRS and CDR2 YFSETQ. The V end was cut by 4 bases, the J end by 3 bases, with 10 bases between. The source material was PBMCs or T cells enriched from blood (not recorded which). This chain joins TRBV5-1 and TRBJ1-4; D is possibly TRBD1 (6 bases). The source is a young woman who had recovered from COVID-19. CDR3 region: CASSRTVANEKLFF. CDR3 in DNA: TGCGCCAGCAGCCGGACAGTTGCTAATGAAAAACTGTTTTTT. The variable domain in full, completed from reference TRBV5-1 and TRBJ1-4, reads KAGVTQTPRYLIKTRGQQVTLSCSPISGHRSVSWYQQTPGQGLQFLFEYFSETQRNKGNFPGRFSGRQFSNSRSEMNVSTLELGDSALYLCASSRTVANEKLFFGSGTQLSVL.